Below are 31 T cell receptor beta chains sequenced from a single sample in a study of vaccination and CD4 T cells after COVID-19. At the Johns Hopkins FTIC core, DNA taken from cultured CD4+ T cells was sequenced by way of the Oncomine TCR Beta short-read assay. The source of extracted genomic DNA was cultured CD4+ T cells. TCRdb itself ran the PCR reads through MiXCR, one entry per CDR3 protein. This table holds thousands of distinct CDR3 sequences, around 28% found once. Documented treatment: roughly 11-day PBMC culture with coronavirus spike peptide pools or control peptides (ViraFEST assay). Unexposed donor CD4+ T cells predated the COVID-19 pandemic, collected 2011-2018. These receptors lack a known antigen. The source material was CD4+ T cells from blood, cultured in vitro. All receptors come from a human donor in good health.

In its sample, this clonotype was seen a few times. The chain uses TRBV6-5 and TRBJ2-5; unclear D gene. The V end lost 0 bases, the J end lost 1 base, and 12 bases lay between the germline ends. Per the germline V gene, CDR1 is MNHEY and CDR2 is SVGAGI. The CDR3 is made up of 16 amino acids. The DNA for the CDR3 is TGTGCCAGCAGTTACTCAGTTTCCAGGTCCCAAGAGACCCAGTACTTC. Translated: CASSYSVSRSQETQYF.

The chain combines TRBV19 with TRBJ2-1; 12 bases map to TRBD2. V gave up 5 bases and J gave up 7 bases; unmatched junction bases: 9. The germline gives CDR1 LNHDA, CDR2 SQIVND (reference sequence). The CDR3 runs to 16 residues. CDR3 nucleotides: TGTGCCAGTAGTGCTGAAAGACTAGCGGGAGAGAATGAGCAGTTCTTC. This gives the protein CASSAERLAGENEQFF.

The chain combines TRBV7-2 with TRBJ2-1, with TRBD1 identical over 7 bases. V shed 5 bases and J 9 bases; nucleotides not matched to a gene: 7. Germline assignment: CDR1 SGHTA and CDR2 FQGNSA. CDR3 length equals 13 residues. Written as DNA, the CDR3 is TGTGCCAGCAGCAGGGGACAGAGGAGTGAGCAGTTCTTC. Translating it yields CASSRGQRSEQFF.

This clonotype was seen a few times. The chain couples TRBV7-9 to TRBJ1-1, with D uncertain. The germline V and J ends were trimmed by 10 bases and 7 bases, with 7 bases remaining between them. Germline CDR1 reads SEHNR; CDR2 reads FQNEAQ (reference sequence). This CDR3 comprises 9 residues. Here the CDR3 reads CATEGEAFF. As DNA, the CDR3 is TGTGCCACCGAAGGTGAAGCTTTCTTT.

This chain's CDR3 is CSVLPGQGTYEQYF. The CDR3 DNA is TGCAGCGTTTTACCGGGACAGGGGACCTACGAGCAGTACTTC. The V gene is TRBV29-1, the J gene TRBJ2-7; 10 bases agree with TRBD1. The CDR3 length is 14 residues. Germline trimming cut 5 bases from V and 2 bases from J; bases unmatched to any gene: 6. Looked up from germline, CDR1 is SQVTM and CDR2 is ANQGSEA.

About this clonotype itself: Mismatch with germline at one junction end may stem from a read error. The chain links TRBV7-6 to TRBJ2-2; 13 bases align to TRBD2. The germline gives CDR1 SGHVS, CDR2 FNYEAQ. This CDR3 is 22 amino acids long. The CDR3 bases are TGTGCTAGCAGCCGCGGGCGTACACCGGGACTAGCGGGATCGACGAACACCGGGGAGCTGTTTTTT. Its translation: CASSRGRTPGLAGSTNTGELFF.

The rearrangement links TRBV20-1 to TRBJ2-1; perhaps TRBD2 as D (6 bases). Trimming left V 3 bases short and J 6 bases short, with 15 bases between. Germline loops: CDR1 DFQATT, CDR2 SNEGSKA (reference sequence). CDR3 size: 14 residues. The CDR3: CSARRGATPNEQFF. The CDR3 nucleotides are TGCAGTGCTAGGCGGGGCGCCACCCCCAATGAGCAGTTCTTC.

This clonotype was counted a few times. The chain has TRBV27 and TRBJ2-7, with TRBD1 matching 12 bases. CDR1 MNHEY and CDR2 SMNVEV come from the germline V gene (reference sequence). The CDR3 is 15 residues long. V shed 2 bases and J 8 bases; nucleotides not matched to a gene: 7. This chain's CDR3 is CASSLGGTGGAKQYF. The CDR3, as DNA: TGTGCCAGCAGTTTAGGGGGGACAGGGGGCGCAAAGCAGTACTTC.

The table lists this clonotype with a few counts. This CDR3 reads CASSQDQAIYGYTF. CDR3 bases: TGTGCCAGCAGCCAAGATCAAGCCATCTATGGCTACACCTTC. The chain couples TRBV4-2 to TRBJ1-2; no clear D. Trimming took 0 bases from V and 4 from J, leaving 9 bases between them. The germline V gene has CDR1 LGHNA and CDR2 YNFKEQ. This CDR3 contains 14 residues.

This chain joins TRBV20-1 and TRBJ1-1, with D unclear. The CDR3 is made up of 14 amino acids. Germline V lookup: CDR1 DFQATT, CDR2 SNEGSKA (reference sequence). Trimming took 2 bases from V and 0 from J, leaving 10 bases between them. CDR3: CSARPDAVNTEAFF. Written as DNA, the CDR3 is TGCAGTGCTAGACCCGACGCGGTGAACACTGAAGCTTTCTTT.

This clonotype is termed medium-sized. This chain uses TRBV15 with TRBJ1-5, with a tentative D call TRBD1 (5 bases). This CDR3 region has 15 residues. V lost 2 bases, J lost 4 bases, and 12 bases lay in between. Germline loops: CDR1 LNHNV, CDR2 YYDKDF (reference sequence). The chain's CDR3 is CATSRNQGWNQPQHF. The CDR3 coding sequence is TGTGCCACCAGCAGAAATCAGGGTTGGAATCAGCCCCAGCATTTT.

The V gene is TRBV29-1, the J gene TRBJ2-1; tentative D call: TRBD1 (5 bases). V lost 4 bases to trimming and J lost 4 bases, with 14 bases between them. CDR1 and CDR2 from the germline V gene are SQVTM and ANQGSEA. This CDR3 region has 14 residues. CDR3 protein: CSVGSHDRYNEQFF. The CDR3 DNA reads TGCAGCGTTGGTTCCCACGACAGATACAATGAGCAGTTCTTC.

V and J are TRBV28 and TRBJ1-6, with D unresolved. The CDR3 sequence is 12 residues long. Trimming took 6 bases from V and 7 from J, leaving 7 bases between them. Looked up from germline, CDR1 is MDHEN and CDR2 is SYDVKM. CDR3 nucleotide sequence: TGTGCCAGCAGCCCCCTGAATTCACCCCTCCACTTT. This gives the protein CASSPLNSPLHF. The variable domain in full, completed from reference TRBV28 and TRBJ1-6, reads DVKVTQSSRYLVKRTGEKVFLECVQDMDHENMFWYRQDPGLGLRLIYFSYDVKMKEKGDIPEGYSVSREKKERFSLILESASTNQTSMYLCASSPLNSPLHFGNGTRLTVT.

The rearrangement uses TRBV2 and TRBJ2-3; 7 nucleotides line up with TRBD2. The CDR3 has 16 residues. The J segment lost 1 base and the V segment lost 7 bases, leaving 11 bases of the junction unmatched. CDR1 is SNHLY and CDR2 is FYNNEI in the germline V gene. DNA of the CDR3: TGTGCCAGCAATGGGCCGGTGGGGGGGGGCACAGATACGCAGTATTTT. Translated: CASNGPVGGGTDTQYF.

This clonotype occurred a few times. The V call is TRBV7-3, the J call TRBJ2-3, with 7 bases matching TRBD1. Trimming removed 5 bases from V and 0 bases from J; junction bases left unmatched: 8. This CDR3 spans 16 amino acids. The V gene's germline CDR1 is SGHTA and CDR2 FQGTGA. In DNA form, the CDR3 reads TGTGCCAGCAGCCTAGTCGGGACAGCTAGCACAGATACGCAGTATTTT. Translated: CASSLVGTASTDTQYF.

The J gene is TRBJ2-5, the V gene TRBV4-2; D possibly corresponds to TRBD1 (5 bases). Between the trimmed V and J ends, which lost 1 base and 0 bases, there was a span of 6 bases. The CDR3 is 14 amino acids. Germline V gene data show CDR1 as LGHNA and CDR2 as YNFKEQ. The CDR3 spells CASSQGQHQETQYF. CDR3 DNA sequence: TGTGCCAGCAGCCAAGGACAGCACCAAGAGACCCAGTACTTC.

The genes are TRBV30 and TRBJ2-2; possibly TRBD1 or TRBD2 for D (5 bases each). Germline values: CDR1 GTSNPN, CDR2 SVGIG (reference sequence). CDR3 length equals 14 residues. Deletions cut 5 bases from V and 3 bases from J, with 13 bases between. CDR3: CAWSTMGDTGELFF. The CDR3 nucleotides read TGTGCCTGGTCCACGATGGGGGACACCGGGGAGCTGTTTTTT.

This clonotype is medium-sized within its sample. The genes are TRBV7-3 and TRBJ1-1; D is possibly TRBD1 (6 bases). This CDR3 contains 13 residues. V was pared by 6 bases and J by 6 bases, with 14 bases between. The germline gives CDR1 SGHTA, CDR2 FQGTGA. This CDR3 is CASRPDRLSEAFF. The CDR3 DNA is TGTGCCAGCAGACCTGACAGGCTTTCTGAAGCTTTCTTT.

The CDR3 region is CASIRRNYEQYF. The DNA of the CDR3 is TGTGCCAGCATCAGGAGGAACTACGAGCAGTACTTC. The chain joins TRBV2 to TRBJ2-7; a weak D match, TRBD2 (5 bases). The CDR3 consists of 12 residues. Germline CDR1 and CDR2: SNHLY and FYNNEI. Between the trimmed V and J ends, which lost 7 bases and 3 bases, there was a span of 10 bases. The variable domain in full, with the rest retrieved from reference TRBV2 and TRBJ2-7, is EPEVTQTPSHQVTQMGQEVILRCVPISNHLYFYWYRQILGQKVEFLVSFYNNEISEKSEIFDDQFSVERPDGSNFTLKIRSTKLEDSAMYFCASIRRNYEQYFGPGTRLTVT.

The table lists this clonotype with a few counts. This rearrangement joins TRBV7-9 to TRBJ2-7; no definite D call. Per germline, CDR1 SEHNR and CDR2 FQNEAQ (reference sequence). Trimming took off 1 base at V and 0 bases at J, with 10 bases between the two ends. CDR3 size: 15 residues. CDR3 sequence: CASSLGDGRSYEQYF. CDR3 DNA sequence: TGTGCCAGCAGCTTAGGGGATGGGCGCTCCTACGAGCAGTACTTC.

The CDR3 is CASSLRTGDNSPLHF. The CDR3 region has the DNA TGTGCCAGCAGCTTACGCACAGGGGATAATTCACCCCTCCACTTT. The chain combines TRBV11-1 with TRBJ1-6, with 7 nucleotides matching TRBD1. Germline CDR1 reads SGHAT; CDR2 reads FQDESV (reference sequence). V was pared by 2 bases and J by 5 bases, with 3 bases of the junction left unmatched. The CDR3 totals 15 residues. Filled out from reference TRBV11-1 and TRBJ1-6, the complete variable domain reads EAEVAQSPRYKITEKSQAVAFWCDPISGHATLYWYRQILGQGPELLVQFQDESVVDDSQLPKDRFSAERLKGVDSTLKIQPAELGDSAMYLCASSLRTGDNSPLHFGNGTRLTVT.

This clonotype has more than one count but fewer than ten. The chain is built from TRBV4-1 and TRBJ1-5, with D possibly being TRBD1 (5 bases). Trimming shortened V by 3 bases and J by 7 bases, and 7 bases separated the two germline ends. There are 12 residues in the CDR3. The germline CDR1 and CDR2 sequences are MGHRA and YSYEKL. CDR3 region: CASSHEGQPQHF. CDR3 DNA: TGCGCCAGCAGCCACGAGGGGCAGCCCCAGCATTTT.

J is TRBJ2-7 and V is TRBV28; D is unclear. This CDR3 region has 14 residues. CDR1 and CDR2 from the germline V gene are MDHEN and SYDVKM. The V end lost 4 bases, the J end lost 2 bases, and 12 bases lay between the germline ends. CDR3 DNA: TGTGCCAGCAGTTCTGACACCCCAGCCTACGAGCAGTACTTC. It yields the protein CASSSDTPAYEQYF.

V usage is TRBV6-2 or TRBV6-3 and J usage is TRBJ2-4, with D perhaps being TRBD1 or TRBD2 (5 bases each). The CDR3 sequence is 15 residues long. CDR1 and CDR2 from the germline V gene are MNHEY and SVGEGT. V lost 5 bases and J 3 bases, leaving 14 bases between the germline ends. The CDR3 DNA sequence: TGTGCCAGCAGTCGGGATGAAACAGGCAAAAACATTCAGTACTTC. Residues: CASSRDETGKNIQYF.

V is TRBV24-1 and J is TRBJ1-2; 10 positions match TRBD1. This CDR3 has 14 amino acids. CDR1 is KGHDR and CDR2 is SFDVKD in the germline V gene. After removal of 4 bases from V and 6 bases from J, the junction contained 4 bases not matched to a gene. The CDR3, as DNA: TGTGCCACCAGTGACCACGGGACAGGGGATGGCTACACCTTC. Protein product: CATSDHGTGDGYTF.

This clonotype has only a few counts. V gene TRBV6-1 combines with J gene TRBJ1-2, with TRBD1 matching 11 bases. V was pared by 8 bases and J by 5 bases, with 7 bases of the junction left unmatched. CDR3 size: 14 residues. CDR1 MNHNS and CDR2 SASEGT come from the germline V gene. The CDR3 bases are TGTGCCAGCTCGTGGGGGACAGGGGGGTATGGCTACACCTTC. Amino acids: CASSWGTGGYGYTF.

This chain uses TRBV6-5 with TRBJ1-6; D is unclear. Per germline, CDR1 MNHEY and CDR2 SVGAGI. Trimming took off 0 bases at V and 6 bases at J, with 9 bases between the two ends. CDR3 length equals 15 residues. The DNA of the CDR3 is TGTGCCAGCAGTTACTCGCACAAGTCTAATTCACCCCTCCACTTT. Residues: CASSYSHKSNSPLHF.

The chain combines TRBV5-8 with TRBJ2-6; D is possibly TRBD1 (6 bases). The length of the CDR3 is 16 residues. Germline V gene lookup returns CDR1 SGHTS and CDR2 YDEGEE. Trimming shortened V by 0 bases and J by 2 bases, and 9 bases separated the two germline ends. The CDR3 sequence is CASSLETGTGANVLTF. In nucleotides, the CDR3 is TGTGCCAGCAGCTTGGAAACAGGGACTGGGGCCAACGTCCTGACTTTC.

The genes are TRBV7-2 and TRBJ1-1; 10 bases line up with TRBD1. The CDR3 length is 13 residues. The trim removed 4 bases at V and 4 bases at J, leaving 0 bases unmatched. CDR1 SGHTA and CDR2 FQGNSA come from the germline V gene. The CDR3 region is CASSWDRGTEAFF. The DNA of the CDR3 is TGTGCCAGCAGCTGGGACAGGGGCACTGAAGCTTTCTTT.

This clonotype was seen only a few times. The chain carries TRBV7-2 and TRBJ2-1; weak D call: TRBD2 (5 bases). Trimming took off 5 bases at V and 7 bases at J, with 12 bases between the two ends. Germline CDR1 SGHTA, CDR2 FQGNSA. This CDR3 is built from 13 residues. In nucleotides, the CDR3 is TGTGCCAGCAGCCCGCTGGGGAGTAATGAGCAGTTCTTC. Translation: CASSPLGSNEQFF. The entire variable domain, with the rest obtained from reference TRBV7-2 and TRBJ2-1, is as follows: GAGVSQSPSNKVTEKGKDVELRCDPISGHTALYWYRQSLGQGLEFLIYFQGNSAPDKSGLPSDRFSAERTGGSVSTLTIQRTQQEDSAVYLCASSPLGSNEQFFGPGTRLTVL.

The chain joins TRBV10-3 to TRBJ2-1, with 14 bases matching TRBD2. The CDR3 spans 15 residues. The junction had 10 bases not matched to a gene; V was cut back by 5 bases and J by 13 bases. Germline CDR1 and CDR2: ENHRY and SYGVKD. The CDR3 coding sequence is TGTGCCATCAGTACCCCCTCCGGGACTAGCGGGAGTCAGTTCTTC. Amino acid sequence: CAISTPSGTSGSQFF.